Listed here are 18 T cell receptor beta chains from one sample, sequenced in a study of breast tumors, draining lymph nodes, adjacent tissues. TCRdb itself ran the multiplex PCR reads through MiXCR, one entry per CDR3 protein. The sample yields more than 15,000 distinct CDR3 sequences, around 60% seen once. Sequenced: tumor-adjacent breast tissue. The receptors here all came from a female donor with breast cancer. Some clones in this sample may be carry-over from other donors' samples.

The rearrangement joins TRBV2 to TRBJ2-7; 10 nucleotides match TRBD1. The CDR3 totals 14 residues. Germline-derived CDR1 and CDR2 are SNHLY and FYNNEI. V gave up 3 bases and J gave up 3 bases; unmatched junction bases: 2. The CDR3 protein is CASSEGQGLYEQYF. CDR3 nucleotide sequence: TGTGCCAGCAGTGAGGGACAGGGGCTCTACGAGCAGTACTTC. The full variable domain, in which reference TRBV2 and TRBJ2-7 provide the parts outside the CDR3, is EPEVTQTPSHQVTQMGQEVILRCVPISNHLYFYWYRQILGQKVEFLVSFYNNEISEKSEIFDDQFSVERPDGSNFTLKIRSTKLEDSAMYFCASSEGQGLYEQYFGPGTRLTVT.

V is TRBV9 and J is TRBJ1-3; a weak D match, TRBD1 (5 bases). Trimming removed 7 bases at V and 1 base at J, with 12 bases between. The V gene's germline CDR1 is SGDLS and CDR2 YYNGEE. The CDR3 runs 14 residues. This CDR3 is CASGPGVSGNTIYF. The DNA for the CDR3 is TGTGCCAGCGGACCGGGGGTATCTGGAAACACCATATATTTT. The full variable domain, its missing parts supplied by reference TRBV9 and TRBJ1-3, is DSGVTQTPKHLITATGQRVTLRCSPRSGDLSVYWYQQSLDQGLQFLIQYYNGEERAKGNILERFSAQQFPDLHSELNLSSLELGDSALYFCASGPGVSGNTIYFGEGSWLTVV.

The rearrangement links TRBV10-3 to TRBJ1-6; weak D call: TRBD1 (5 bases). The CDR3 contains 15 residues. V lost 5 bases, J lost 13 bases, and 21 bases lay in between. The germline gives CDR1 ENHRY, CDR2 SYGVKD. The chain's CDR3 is CAISPNGGRGSPLHF. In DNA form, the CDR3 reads TGTGCCATCAGTCCTAACGGGGGGAGGGGTTCCCCCCTCCACTTT.

CDR3 nucleotides: TGTGCCAGCAGCGAAGACGAGGCCGGGGGTTCACCCCTCCACTTT. Translated, it gives CASSEDEAGGSPLHF. The gene calls are TRBV7-8 and TRBJ1-6; D may be TRBD1 (5 bases). Germline CDR1 SGHVS, CDR2 FQNEAQ. Trimming left V 5 bases short and J 9 bases short, with 17 bases between. This CDR3 has 15 amino acids.

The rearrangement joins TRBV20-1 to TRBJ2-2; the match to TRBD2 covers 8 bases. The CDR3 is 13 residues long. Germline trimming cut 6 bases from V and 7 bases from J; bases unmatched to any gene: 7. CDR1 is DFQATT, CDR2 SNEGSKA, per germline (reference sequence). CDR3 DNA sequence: TGCAGTGCGGTAGCGGGAATCATCGGGGAGCTGTTTTTT. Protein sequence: CSAVAGIIGELFF.

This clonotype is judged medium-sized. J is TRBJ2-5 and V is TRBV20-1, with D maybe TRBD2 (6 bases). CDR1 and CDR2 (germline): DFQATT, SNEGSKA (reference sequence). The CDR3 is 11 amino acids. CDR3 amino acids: CSTTRLETQYF. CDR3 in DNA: TGCAGCACGACTAGGTTGGAGACCCAGTACTTC.

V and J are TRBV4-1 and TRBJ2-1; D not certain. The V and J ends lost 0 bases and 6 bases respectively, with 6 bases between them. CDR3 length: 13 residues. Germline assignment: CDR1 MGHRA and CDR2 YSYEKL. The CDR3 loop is CASSQDYLNEQFF. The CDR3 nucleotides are TGCGCCAGCAGCCAAGACTATCTCAATGAGCAGTTCTTC.

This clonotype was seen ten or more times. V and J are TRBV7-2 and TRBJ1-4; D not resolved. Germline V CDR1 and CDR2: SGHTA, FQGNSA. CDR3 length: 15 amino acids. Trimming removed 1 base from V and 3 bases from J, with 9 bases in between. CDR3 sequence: CASSLVSQSNEKLFF. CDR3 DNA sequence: TGTGCCAGCAGCTTAGTTAGTCAGTCTAATGAAAAACTGTTTTTT.

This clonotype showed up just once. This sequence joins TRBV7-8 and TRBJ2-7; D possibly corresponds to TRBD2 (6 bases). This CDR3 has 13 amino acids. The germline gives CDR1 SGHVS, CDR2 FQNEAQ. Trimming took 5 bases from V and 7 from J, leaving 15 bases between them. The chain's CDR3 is CASSPPAAGEQYF. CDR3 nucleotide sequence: TGTGCCAGCAGCCCCCCGGCCGCGGGGGAGCAGTACTTC.

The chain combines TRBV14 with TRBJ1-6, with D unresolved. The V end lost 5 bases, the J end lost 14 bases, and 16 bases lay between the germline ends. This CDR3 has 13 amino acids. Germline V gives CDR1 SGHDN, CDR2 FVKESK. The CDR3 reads CASSAGLGRSLHF. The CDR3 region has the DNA TGTGCCAGCAGCGCCGGGCTAGGGAGGTCCCTCCACTTT.

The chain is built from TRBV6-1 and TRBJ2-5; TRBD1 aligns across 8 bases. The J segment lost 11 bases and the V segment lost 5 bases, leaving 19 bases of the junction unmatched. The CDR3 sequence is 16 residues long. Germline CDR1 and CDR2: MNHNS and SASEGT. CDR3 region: CASSQYGTGIYNEQYF. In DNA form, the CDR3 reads TGTGCCAGCAGTCAATATGGGACAGGAATATACAATGAGCAGTACTTC.

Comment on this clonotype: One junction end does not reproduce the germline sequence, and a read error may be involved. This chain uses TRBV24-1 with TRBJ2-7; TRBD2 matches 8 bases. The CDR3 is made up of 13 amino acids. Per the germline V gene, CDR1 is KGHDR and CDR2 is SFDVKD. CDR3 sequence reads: CTTSSGSQDEQYF. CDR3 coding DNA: TGTACCACCTCCAGCGGGAGTCAGGACGAGCAGTACTTC.

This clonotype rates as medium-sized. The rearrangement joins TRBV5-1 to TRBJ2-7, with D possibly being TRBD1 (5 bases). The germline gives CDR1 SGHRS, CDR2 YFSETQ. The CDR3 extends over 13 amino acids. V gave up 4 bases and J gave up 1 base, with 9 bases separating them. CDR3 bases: TGCGCCAGCAGCCCGACAGATTCCTACGAGCAGTACTTC. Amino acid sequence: CASSPTDSYEQYF.

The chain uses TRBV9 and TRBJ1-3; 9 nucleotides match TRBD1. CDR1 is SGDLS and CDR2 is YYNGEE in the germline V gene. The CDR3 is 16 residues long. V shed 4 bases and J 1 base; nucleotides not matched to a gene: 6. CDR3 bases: TGTGCCAGCAGCCTCGGACAGGGGATATCTGGAAACACCATATATTTT. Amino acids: CASSLGQGISGNTIYF. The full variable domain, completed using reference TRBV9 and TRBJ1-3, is DSGVTQTPKHLITATGQRVTLRCSPRSGDLSVYWYQQSLDQGLQFLIQYYNGEERAKGNILERFSAQQFPDLHSELNLSSLELGDSALYFCASSLGQGISGNTIYFGEGSWLTVV.

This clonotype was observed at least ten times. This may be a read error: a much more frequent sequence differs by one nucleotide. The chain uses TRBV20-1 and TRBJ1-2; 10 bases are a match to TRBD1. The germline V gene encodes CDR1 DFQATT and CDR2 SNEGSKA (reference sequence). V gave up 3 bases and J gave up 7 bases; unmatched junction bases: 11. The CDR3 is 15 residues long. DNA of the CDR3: TGCAGTGCTAGGCAGACCGGGACAGGGGCCTTTGGCTACACCTTC. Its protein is CSARQTGTGAFGYTF.

CDR3 sequence: CASSCPGTARVMGSPLHF. The CDR3 bases are TGTGCCAGCAGCTGTCCCGGGACAGCGAGGGTGATGGGTTCACCCCTCCACTTT. The rearrangement uses TRBV11-2 and TRBJ1-6; 7 nucleotides match TRBD1. Germline CDR1 SGHAT, CDR2 FQNNGV. The V gene end was trimmed by 4 bases and the J gene end by 9 bases; junction bases not matched to a gene: 18. This CDR3 spans 18 amino acids.

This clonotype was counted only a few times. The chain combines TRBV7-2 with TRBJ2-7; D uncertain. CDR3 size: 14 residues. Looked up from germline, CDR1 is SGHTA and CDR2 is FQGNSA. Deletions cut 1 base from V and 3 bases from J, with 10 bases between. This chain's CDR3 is CASSLGSRIYEQYF. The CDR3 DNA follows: TGTGCCAGCAGCTTAGGAAGTCGGATCTACGAGCAGTACTTC.

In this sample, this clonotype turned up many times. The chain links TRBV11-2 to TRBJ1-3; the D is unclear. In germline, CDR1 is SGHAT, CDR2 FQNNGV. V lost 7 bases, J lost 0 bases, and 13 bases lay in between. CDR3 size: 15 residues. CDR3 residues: CASKLDGYSGNTIYF. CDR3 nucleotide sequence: TGTGCCAGCAAACTCGACGGTTACTCTGGAAACACCATATATTTT. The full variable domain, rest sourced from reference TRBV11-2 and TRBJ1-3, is EAGVAQSPRYKIIEKRQSVAFWCNPISGHATLYWYQQILGQGPKLLIQFQNNGVVDDSQLPKDRFSAERLKGVDSTLKIQPAKLEDSAVYLCASKLDGYSGNTIYFGEGSWLTVV.